The 29 T cell receptor beta chains reported below all come from one sample, sequenced in a study of T-cell memory formation after mild COVID-19. MiXCR, applied by TCRdb to the 5' RACE reads, yields one record per CDR3 protein. The sample holds about 500,000 distinct CDR3 sequences, roughly 20% seen once. Sequencing was performed on PBMCs or a T cell subset sorted from them (not recorded which). The receptors were gathered from an adult woman who had mild COVID-19 (a few samples of this study predate the infection). Cell type and time point are not known.

V is TRBV4-1 and J is TRBJ2-7, with TRBD2 identical over 10 bases. CDR3 size: 19 residues. Germline V gene lookup returns CDR1 MGHRA and CDR2 YSYEKL. V was pared by 0 bases and J by 6 bases, with 17 bases of the junction left unmatched. The CDR3 DNA reads as TGCGCCAGCAGCCAAGAGGTCAGTCGGCTAGCGGGGGTATACGGCGAGCAGTACTTC. Amino acids: CASSQEVSRLAGVYGEQYF.

This clonotype showed up many times. The rearrangement uses TRBV9 and TRBJ2-5; D uncertain. Looked up from germline, CDR1 is SGDLS and CDR2 is YYNGEE. This CDR3 contains 14 residues. V was pared by 5 bases and J by 5 bases, with 16 bases between. The CDR3 sequence: CASSVSWLGETQYF. The CDR3 coding sequence is TGTGCCAGCAGTGTCTCTTGGCTTGGGGAGACCCAGTACTTC.

V gene TRBV28 combines with J gene TRBJ2-1; 8 bases align to TRBD2. The J segment lost 10 bases and the V segment lost 3 bases, leaving 2 bases of the junction unmatched. The CDR3 extends over 12 amino acids. Germline V lookup: CDR1 MDHEN, CDR2 SYDVKM. The CDR3 nucleotides read TGTGCCAGCAGTTTCGGACTAGCCGAGCAGTTCTTC. This gives the protein CASSFGLAEQFF.

The chain carries TRBV9 and TRBJ2-1, with 7 bases that match TRBD2. There are 16 residues in the CDR3. J gave up 2 bases and V 0 bases, and 5 bases lay outside the gene matches. Germline CDR1 SGDLS, CDR2 YYNGEE. This CDR3 reads CASSVEGRAAYNEQFF. As DNA, the CDR3 is TGTGCCAGCAGCGTAGAGGGGAGGGCGGCCTACAATGAGCAGTTCTTC.

The V call is TRBV11-1, the J call TRBJ2-7, with D perhaps matching TRBD1 or TRBD2 (5 bases each). The CDR3 totals 18 residues. Germline V gene lookup returns CDR1 SGHAT and CDR2 FQDESV (reference sequence). Deletions cut 1 base from V and 4 bases from J, with 23 bases between. This CDR3 is CASSLETVGLALDYEQYF. CDR3 DNA sequence: TGTGCCAGCAGCTTAGAGACAGTCGGGCTAGCTCTCGATTACGAGCAGTACTTC. Full variable domain (outside the CDR3, taken from reference TRBV11-1 and TRBJ2-7): EAEVAQSPRYKITEKSQAVAFWCDPISGHATLYWYRQILGQGPELLVQFQDESVVDDSQLPKDRFSAERLKGVDSTLKIQPAELGDSAMYLCASSLETVGLALDYEQYFGPGTRLTVT.

This clonotype was detected only a few times. The V and J genes are TRBV12-3 or TRBV12-4 and TRBJ2-1, with D maybe TRBD2 (5 bases). The V gene lost 5 bases and the J gene lost 10 bases, with 15 bases spanning the gap. This CDR3 has 13 amino acids. CDR3 DNA: TGTGCCAGCAGTGATGGTGGAGCGGCCGAGCAGTTCTTC. Translating it yields CASSDGGAAEQFF.

The sample holds a few counts of this clonotype. A junction end diverges from the germline sequence, so it may reflect a read error. The chain has TRBV6-1 and TRBJ1-5, with D perhaps matching TRBD1 (6 bases). CDR1 and CDR2 from the germline V gene are MNHNS and SASEGT. The CDR3 length is 14 residues. CDR3 loop: CASSEAGGNQPQHF. In DNA, the CDR3 is TGTGCCAGCAGCGAAGCAGGGGGCAATCAGCCCCAGCATTTT.

This clonotype showed up just a few times. One junction end does not reproduce the germline sequence, and a read error may be involved. The gene calls are TRBV7-7 and TRBJ2-2; 15 bases are a match to TRBD2. Germline lookup yields CDR1 SSHAT and CDR2 FNYEAQ (reference sequence). CDR3 length: 17 amino acids. The CDR3 region has the DNA TGTGCCAGCAGCTCTGGACTAGCGGGGGGGCCTTTCGGGGATCTGTTTTTT. It encodes CASSSGLAGGPFGDLFF.

In regard to this clonotype: Germline is not matched at one junction end, which may reflect a read error. The V call is TRBV5-1, the J call TRBJ2-1; no firm D call. This CDR3 comprises 14 residues. Per the germline V gene, CDR1 is SGHRS and CDR2 is YFSETQ. This CDR3 is CASSPPRSDNEQFF. CDR3 coding DNA: TGCGCCAGCAGCCCCCCTCGCTCCGACAATGAGCAGTTCTTC.

This clonotype has more than one count but fewer than ten. The rearrangement uses TRBV2 and TRBJ2-1, with TRBD1 as a possible D gene (5 bases). The germline V and J ends were trimmed by 6 bases and 6 bases, with 15 bases remaining between them. Germline V gives CDR1 SNHLY, CDR2 FYNNEI. This CDR3 has 14 residues. The CDR3 DNA sequence: TGTGCCAGCAGCCCTGTTGGGGCCCCCAATGAGCAGTTCTTC. Amino acids: CASSPVGAPNEQFF.

The sample holds a few counts of this clonotype. The chain uses TRBV13 and TRBJ2-7, with 9 bases fitting TRBD1. After removal of 5 bases from V and 0 bases from J, the junction contained 5 bases not matched to a gene. Germline loops: CDR1 PRHDT, CDR2 FYEKMQ (reference sequence). The CDR3 sequence is 15 residues long. The CDR3 DNA follows: TGTGCCAGCAGCCTGCTGGGACAGGGCTCCTACGAGCAGTACTTC. It codes for CASSLLGQGSYEQYF. Using reference TRBV13 and TRBJ2-7 for the parts outside the CDR3, the full variable domain is AAGVIQSPRHLIKEKRETATLKCYPIPRHDTVYWYQQGPGQDPQFLISFYEKMQSDKGSIPDRFSAQQFSDYHSELNMSSLELGDSALYFCASSLLGQGSYEQYFGPGTRLTVT.

This clonotype was found a few times. The chain carries TRBV5-6 and TRBJ2-5, with a weak D call TRBD1 (7 bases). V dropped 4 bases and J dropped 1 base, with 14 bases sitting between them. Germline lookup yields CDR1 SGHDT and CDR2 YYEEEE. This CDR3 is built from 15 residues. The CDR3 region is CASSIAGGLQETQYF. CDR3 DNA: TGTGCCAGCAGCATAGCAGGGGGACTCCAAGAGACCCAGTACTTC.

This clonotype was observed many times. This chain connects TRBV29-1 to TRBJ2-7; TRBD2 aligns across 7 bases. This CDR3 region has 13 residues. V shed 0 bases and J 3 bases; nucleotides not matched to a gene: 2. Germline V gene sequence: CDR1 SQVTM, CDR2 ANQGSEA. Here the CDR3 DNA reads TGCAGCGTTGAAGAACCTAGCGGCTACGAGCAGTACTTC. Translating gives CSVEEPSGYEQYF.

This clonotype was counted only a few times. This chain links TRBV24-1 with TRBJ2-2, with D unresolved. The germline CDR1 and CDR2 sequences are KGHDR and SFDVKD. The CDR3 totals 14 residues. Between the trimmed V and J ends, which lost 4 bases and 1 base, there was a span of 6 bases. CDR3 coding DNA: TGTGCCACCAGTGACCGACAGAACACCGGGGAGCTGTTTTTT. Amino acid sequence: CATSDRQNTGELFF.

This clonotype was observed a single time. The CDR3 DNA reads as TGTGCCAGCAGTGAAACCGGGCAGCCCTACGAGCAGTACTTC. It is translated as CASSETGQPYEQYF. The rearrangement joins TRBV2 to TRBJ2-7; D is unclear. This CDR3 comprises 14 residues. Looked up from germline, CDR1 is SNHLY and CDR2 is FYNNEI. Trimming left V 2 bases short and J 2 bases short, with 10 bases between.

This chain links TRBV6-6 with TRBJ1-3; 10 positions match TRBD1. After removal of 5 bases from V and 9 bases from J, the junction contained 16 bases not matched to a gene. The CDR3 length is 17 residues. CDR1 and CDR2 from the germline V gene are MNHNY and SVGAGI (reference sequence). The DNA of the CDR3 is TGTGCCAGCAGTGCCGGGACAGGGGCCCCTCTCTTCGCCACCATATATTTT. Protein sequence: CASSAGTGAPLFATIYF.

The J gene is TRBJ2-1, the V gene TRBV19; the match to TRBD2 covers 9 bases. The CDR3 is made up of 17 amino acids. V lost 2 bases, J lost 0 bases, and 5 bases stayed unmatched. CDR1 is LNHDA and CDR2 is SQIVND in the germline V gene (reference sequence). CDR3 bases: TGTGCCAGTAGTATACGGGGACTAGCCAGCTCCTACAATGAGCAGTTCTTC. Its translation: CASSIRGLASSYNEQFF.

This clonotype was observed a few times. The V call is TRBV18, the J call TRBJ2-3; 9 nucleotides agree with TRBD1. V was pared by 2 bases and J by 7 bases, with 7 bases of the junction left unmatched. Germline V lookup: CDR1 KGHSH, CDR2 LQKENI. This CDR3 contains 15 residues. CDR3 in DNA: TGTGCCAGCTCACCATCGACAGGGGGTTTGAATACGCAGTATTTT. Residues: CASSPSTGGLNTQYF.

Ten or more counts support this clonotype. The chain links TRBV4-2 to TRBJ2-1; TRBD2 matches 7 bases. CDR3 size: 15 residues. The germline gives CDR1 LGHNA, CDR2 YNFKEQ. After removal of 0 bases from V and 3 bases from J, the junction contained 2 bases not matched to a gene. CDR3 nucleotide sequence: TGTGCCAGCAGCCAAGATCGCGGGGGCTACAATGAGCAGTTCTTC. Translation: CASSQDRGGYNEQFF.

J is TRBJ2-3 and V is TRBV7-2; 8 bases match TRBD1. CDR3 length: 16 amino acids. Germline assignment: CDR1 SGHTA and CDR2 FQGNSA. V was clipped by 4 bases and J by 3 bases; unmatched bases: 9. The CDR3 DNA follows: TGTGCCAGCAGCTCCTGGGACAGGAAAGGGACAGATACGCAGTATTTT. Translation gives CASSSWDRKGTDTQYF.

Only a few counts were recorded for this clonotype. The chain recombines TRBV7-2 with TRBJ2-7, with 8 bases fitting TRBD2. After removal of 5 bases from V and 2 bases from J, the junction contained 5 bases not matched to a gene. The CDR3 length is 14 residues. CDR1 SGHTA and CDR2 FQGNSA come from the germline V gene. The CDR3 DNA reads TGTGCCAGCAGCCCAATAGCGGGGACCTACGAGCAGTACTTC. Translated, it gives CASSPIAGTYEQYF.

This clonotype came up a few times. The chain recombines TRBV5-1 with TRBJ2-3; D gene unclear. Germline CDR1 SGHRS, CDR2 YFSETQ. V lost 3 bases and J lost 3, with 8 bases in between. The CDR3 spans 13 residues. CDR3 amino acids: CASSSPKTDTQYF. CDR3 nucleotides: TGCGCCAGCAGCTCCCCTAAGACAGATACGCAGTATTTT.

The chain recombines TRBV9 with TRBJ1-5, with D hard to call. Germline V gene data show CDR1 as SGDLS and CDR2 as YYNGEE. The length of the CDR3 is 13 residues. V shed 3 bases and J shed 7 bases, with 11 bases lying between them. The CDR3 region is CASSASIGQPQHF. The CDR3 DNA reads as TGTGCCAGCAGCGCCAGCATAGGGCAGCCCCAGCATTTT.

V usage is TRBV15 and J usage is TRBJ2-5, with 8 nucleotides matching TRBD1. The V and J ends lost 2 bases and 4 bases, in that order; junction bases with no gene match: 9. The germline CDR1 and CDR2 sequences are LNHNV and YYDKDF (reference sequence). The CDR3 extends over 16 amino acids. For the CDR3, the DNA is TGTGCCACCAGCAGAAAAGAGGACAGGGTAGGAGAGACCCAGTACTTC. Its protein is CATSRKEDRVGETQYF.

This chain uses TRBV27 with TRBJ2-2; possible D gene TRBD2, 5 bases. V dropped 2 bases and J dropped 0 bases, with 10 bases sitting between them. Germline V lookup: CDR1 MNHEY, CDR2 SMNVEV (reference sequence). The CDR3 is made up of 16 amino acids. The CDR3 DNA sequence: TGTGCCAGCAGTTTACTGGCCGGGACGAACACCGGGGAGCTGTTTTTT. Translation gives CASSLLAGTNTGELFF.

This clonotype showed up just a few times. CDR3 sequence reads: CASSPGRGMRNEQFF. The CDR3 region has the DNA TGTGCCAGCAGCCCGGGGCGGGGGATGAGAAATGAGCAGTTCTTC. The chain combines TRBV7-3 with TRBJ2-1, with TRBD2 matching over 7 bases. With 5 bases clipped from V and 7 bases from J, the junction kept 11 bases outside the gene matches. Germline loops: CDR1 SGHTA, CDR2 FQGTGA. The CDR3 loop spans 15 amino acids.

This clonotype was picked up a small number of times. This chain links TRBV20-1 with TRBJ2-5; no clear D. Germline-derived CDR1 and CDR2 are DFQATT and SNEGSKA (reference sequence). V gave up 0 bases and J gave up 1 base, with 15 bases separating them. The CDR3 contains 16 residues. CDR3 DNA sequence: TGCAGTGCTAGAGATCCCCTTTTCGGAGTCCAAGAGACCCAGTACTTC. This sequence encodes CSARDPLFGVQETQYF.

The table lists this clonotype with many counts. The chain links TRBV20-1 to TRBJ1-2; 10 bases match TRBD1. The CDR3 sequence is 13 residues long. CDR1 is DFQATT and CDR2 is SNEGSKA in the germline V gene (reference sequence). With 5 bases clipped from V and 3 bases from J, the junction kept 3 bases outside the gene matches. The CDR3 DNA is TGCAGTGCTCGGACAGGGGGTGACTATGGCTACACCTTC. Its translation: CSARTGGDYGYTF.

This clonotype turned up a few times. The CDR3 reads CASSNTTGVKNIQYF. CDR3 sequence (DNA): TGTGCCAGCAGCAACACTACGGGTGTCAAAAACATTCAGTACTTC. The chain links TRBV7-9 to TRBJ2-4; no clear D gene. CDR1 and CDR2 (germline): SEHNR, FQNEAQ (reference sequence). There are 15 residues in the CDR3. Trimming stripped 5 bases from V and 3 bases from J, with 14 bases between.